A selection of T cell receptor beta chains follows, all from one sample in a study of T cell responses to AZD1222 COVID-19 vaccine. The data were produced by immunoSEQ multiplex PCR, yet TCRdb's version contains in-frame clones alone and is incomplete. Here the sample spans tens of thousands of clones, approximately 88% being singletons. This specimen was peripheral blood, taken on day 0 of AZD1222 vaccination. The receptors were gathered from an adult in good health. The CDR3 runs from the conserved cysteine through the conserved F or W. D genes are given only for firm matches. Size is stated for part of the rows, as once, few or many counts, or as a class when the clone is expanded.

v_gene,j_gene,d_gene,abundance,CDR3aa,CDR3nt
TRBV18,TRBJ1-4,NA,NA,CASSPRGEGDEKLFF,TGTGCCAGCTCACCACGGGGAGAGGGGGATGAAAAACTGTTTTTT
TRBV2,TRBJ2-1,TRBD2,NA,CASSASGITNEQFF,TGTGCCAGCAGTGCCAGCGGGATTACGAATGAGCAGTTCTTC
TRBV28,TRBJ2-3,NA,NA,CASSFVWRATDTQYF,TGTGCCAGCAGTTTCGTGTGGCGGGCCACAGATACGCAGTATTTT
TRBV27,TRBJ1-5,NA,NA,CASSMTGSNQPQHF,TGTGCCAGCAGTATGACAGGTAGCAATCAGCCCCAGCATTTT
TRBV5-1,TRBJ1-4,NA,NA,CASSLGTATNEKLFF,TGCGCCAGCAGCTTGGGGACAGCAACTAATGAAAAACTGTTTTTT
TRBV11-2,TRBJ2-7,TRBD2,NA,CASTPPGGGEQYF,TGTGCCAGCACCCCCCCGGGAGGAGGCGAGCAGTACTTC
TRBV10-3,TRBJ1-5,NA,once,CAISPSPQPQHF,TGTGCCATCAGTCCTAGTCCCCAGCCCCAGCATTTT
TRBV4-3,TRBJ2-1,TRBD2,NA,CASSAAGIVNEQFF,TGCGCCAGCAGCGCAGCGGGAATCGTCAATGAGCAGTTCTTC
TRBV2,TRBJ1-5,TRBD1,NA,CASSGQGRNQPQHF,TGTGCCAGCAGTGGACAGGGCCGCAATCAGCCCCAGCATTTT
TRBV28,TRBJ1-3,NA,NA,CASRTSGDTIYF,TGTGCCAGCAGAACGAGTGGGGACACCATATATTTT
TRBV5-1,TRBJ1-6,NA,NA,CASSAGTLSPLHF,TGCGCCAGCAGCGCGGGGACACTCTCACCCCTCCACTTT
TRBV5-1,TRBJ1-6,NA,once,CASSLYGNSPLHF,TGCGCCAGCAGCTTGTATGGGAATTCACCCCTCCACTTT
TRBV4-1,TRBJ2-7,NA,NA,CASSQDTGSTYEQYF,TGCGCCAGCAGCCAAGATACGGGCAGTACCTACGAGCAGTACTTC
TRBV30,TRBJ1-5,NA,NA,CAWSAGLSQPQHF,TGTGCCTGGAGTGCTGGCTTGAGTCAGCCCCAGCATTTT
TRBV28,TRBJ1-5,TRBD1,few,CASNLDRDDQPQHF,TGTGCCAGCAACCTAGACAGGGACGATCAGCCCCAGCATTTT
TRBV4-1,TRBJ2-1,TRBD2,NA,CASRSGLAGNNEQFF,TGCGCCAGCAGATCCGGACTAGCGGGAAACAATGAGCAGTTCTTC
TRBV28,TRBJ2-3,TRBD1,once,CASSFDRGTDTQYF,TGTGCCAGCAGTTTCGACAGGGGTACAGATACGCAGTATTTT
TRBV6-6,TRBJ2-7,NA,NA,CASMATWARNEQYF,TGTGCCAGCATGGCGACATGGGCTAGGAACGAGCAGTACTTC
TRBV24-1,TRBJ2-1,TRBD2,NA,CATSVPGGGNEQFF,TGTGCCACCAGTGTCCCGGGAGGGGGCAATGAGCAGTTCTTC
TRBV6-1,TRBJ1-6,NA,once,CASSEILGVWSPLHF,TGTGCCAGCAGTGAAATACTTGGGGTCTGGTCACCCCTCCACTTT
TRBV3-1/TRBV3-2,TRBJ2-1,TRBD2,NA,CASSNLGLAGENEQFF,TGTGCCAGCAGCAACCTGGGACTAGCGGGAGAAAATGAGCAGTTCTTC
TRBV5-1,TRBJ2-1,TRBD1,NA,CASSLGDRGTLNEQFF,TGCGCCAGCAGCTTGGGGGACAGGGGGACCCTCAATGAGCAGTTCTTC
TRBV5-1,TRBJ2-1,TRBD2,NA,CASSAWGLAGGLDEQFF,TGCGCCAGCAGCGCCTGGGGACTAGCGGGAGGCCTCGATGAGCAGTTCTTC
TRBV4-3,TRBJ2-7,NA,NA,CASSQDGTGYEQYF,TGCGCCAGCAGCCAAGACGGAACGGGCTACGAGCAGTACTTC